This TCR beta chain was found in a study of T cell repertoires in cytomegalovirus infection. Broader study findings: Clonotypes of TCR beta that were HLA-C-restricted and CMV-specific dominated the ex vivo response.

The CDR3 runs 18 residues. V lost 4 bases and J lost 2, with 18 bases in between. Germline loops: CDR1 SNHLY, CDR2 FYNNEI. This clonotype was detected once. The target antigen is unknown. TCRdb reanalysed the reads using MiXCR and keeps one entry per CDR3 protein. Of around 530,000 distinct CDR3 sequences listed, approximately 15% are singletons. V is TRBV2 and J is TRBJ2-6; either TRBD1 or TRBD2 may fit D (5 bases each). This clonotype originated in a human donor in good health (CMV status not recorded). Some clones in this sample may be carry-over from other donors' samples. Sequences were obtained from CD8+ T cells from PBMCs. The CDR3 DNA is TGTGCCAGCAGTGGAAAGATAGGGGACCAAGCTGGGGCCAACGTCCTGACTTTC. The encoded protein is CASSGKIGDQAGANVLTF. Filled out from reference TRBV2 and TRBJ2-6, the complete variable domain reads EPEVTQTPSHQVTQMGQEVILRCVPISNHLYFYWYRQILGQKVEFLVSFYNNEISEKSEIFDDQFSVERPDGSNFTLKIRSTKLEDSAMYFCASSGKIGDQAGANVLTFGAGSRLTVL.